The 21 T cell receptor beta chains presented below share a single source sample, sequenced in a study of T cell repertoires in cytomegalovirus infection. TCRdb recomputed calls from the reads with MiXCR, one row per CDR3 protein. The sample has 400,000 or so distinct CDR3 sequences, roughly a third seen once. Sequenced input: PBMCs. The receptors here all came from a human donor in good health (CMV status not recorded). Some clones in this sample may be carry-over from other donors' samples.

This clonotype was counted ten times or more. The chain combines TRBV6-6 with TRBJ2-7; TRBD1 aligns across 8 bases. V lost 5 bases and J lost 3; bases outside the gene matches: 6. The CDR3 totals 14 residues. Germline CDR1 MNHNY, CDR2 SVGAGI (reference sequence). The CDR3 nucleotides read TGTGCCAGCAGTGTCCGACAGGGGAACTACGAGCAGTACTTC. This translates into CASSVRQGNYEQYF.

This clonotype was detected many times. The rearrangement uses TRBV6-1 and TRBJ1-4; maybe TRBD1 (6 bases). The CDR3 is 16 amino acids. Looked up from germline, CDR1 is MNHNS and CDR2 is SASEGT. V lost 3 bases and J lost 8, with 19 bases in between. The CDR3 DNA reads as TGTGCCAGCAGTGATAGGGGGTGGACAGACAGCGAAAAACTGTTTTTT. As protein: CASSDRGWTDSEKLFF.

This sequence joins TRBV12-3 or TRBV12-4 and TRBJ2-1, with TRBD1 as a possible D gene (5 bases). The CDR3 covers 14 residues. V was clipped by 4 bases and J by 8 bases, with 15 bases between them. The CDR3 loop reads CASSSETVIDEQFF. CDR3 in DNA: TGTGCCAGCAGTTCCGAGACAGTAATCGATGAGCAGTTCTTC.

About this clonotype itself: A much more abundant neighbour one base away suggests this may be a read error. This likely comes from a read error, as the CDR3 has no conserved phenylalanine or tryptophan at its end. The chain joins TRBV12-3 or TRBV12-4 to TRBJ2-1, with TRBD1 as a possible D gene (6 bases). This CDR3 contains 14 residues. V was cut by 5 bases and J by 3 bases, with 11 bases left in between. CDR3 nucleotides: TGTGCCAGCAGTAGTGGGGGCTTCTACAATGAGCAGTTCTCC. As protein: CASSSGGFYNEQFS.

This clonotype has a handful of counts. This chain joins TRBV6-1 and TRBJ2-7; possibly TRBD2 for D (5 bases). The V and J ends lost 9 bases and 0 bases respectively, with 15 bases between them. From germline, CDR1 is MNHNS and CDR2 SASEGT. The CDR3 is 14 amino acids. CDR3 sequence reads: CASQDFVSSYEQYF. The CDR3 DNA reads TGTGCCAGTCAGGACTTCGTGAGCTCCTACGAGCAGTACTTC.

There are many counts of this clonotype. The chain combines TRBV6-2 or TRBV6-3 with TRBJ1-5, with 9 positions matching TRBD1. CDR1 is MNHEY, CDR2 SVGEGT, per germline. After removal of 5 bases from V and 7 bases from J, the junction contained 12 bases not matched to a gene. The CDR3 totals 16 residues. CDR3 amino acids: CASSPPPDRGIQPQHF. As DNA, the CDR3 is TGTGCCAGCAGTCCCCCCCCGGACAGGGGTATACAGCCCCAGCATTTT.

This clonotype has more than one count but fewer than ten. The chain carries TRBV7-9 and TRBJ1-1, with 8 bases identical to TRBD1. The V gene's germline CDR1 is SEHNR and CDR2 FQNEAQ (reference sequence). V was pared by 3 bases and J by 3 bases, with 3 bases of the junction left unmatched. This CDR3 is 14 amino acids long. CDR3 nucleotide sequence: TGTGCCAGCAGCTTCGCAGGGGGCGACACTGAAGCTTTCTTT. Translating gives CASSFAGGDTEAFF.

This clonotype was seen a few times. The rearrangement links TRBV7-8 to TRBJ2-3, with D tentatively TRBD1 (5 bases). Germline V lookup: CDR1 SGHVS, CDR2 FQNEAQ. The V end was cut by 5 bases, the J end by 9 bases, with 15 bases between. This CDR3 region has 13 residues. In nucleotides, the CDR3 is TGTGCCAGCAGCCCCCTGGGGCCGGTAACGCAGTATTTT. Amino acids: CASSPLGPVTQYF.

The rearrangement links TRBV28 to TRBJ1-1; D gene unclear. Trimming took 7 bases from V and 0 from J, leaving 12 bases between them. The CDR3 loop spans 14 amino acids. The germline CDR1 and CDR2 sequences are MDHEN and SYDVKM. CDR3 sequence reads: CASMGRTMNTEAFF. The CDR3 nucleotides are TGTGCCAGCATGGGCAGGACCATGAACACTGAAGCTTTCTTT.

This clonotype has only a few counts. The V and J genes are TRBV13 and TRBJ2-1; 8 bases align to TRBD2. V gave up 3 bases and J gave up 8 bases; unmatched junction bases: 15. CDR3 size: 17 residues. CDR1 and CDR2 (germline): PRHDT, FYEKMQ (reference sequence). In DNA form, the CDR3 reads TGTGCCAGCAGCTTTGCGGTTAGCGGGGCTACACGAGATGAGCAGTTCTTC. This gives the protein CASSFAVSGATRDEQFF.

This clonotype showed up just once. V and J are TRBV20-1 and TRBJ1-5, with 7 bases fitting TRBD1. This CDR3 comprises 13 residues. V shed 7 bases and J 9 bases; nucleotides not matched to a gene: 12. In germline, CDR1 is DFQATT, CDR2 SNEGSKA (reference sequence). CDR3 loop: CSGRQGDGLPQHF. As DNA, the CDR3 is TGCAGTGGTAGGCAGGGGGACGGCTTGCCCCAGCATTTT.

About this clonotype: This could be a read error, since a much larger clone is one nucleotide away. The chain is built from TRBV7-6 and TRBJ1-1; 8 positions match TRBD1. From germline, CDR1 is SGHVS and CDR2 FNYEAQ. The CDR3 totals 14 residues. In nucleotides, the CDR3 is TGTGCCAGCAGCTTCACAGGGGGTGGCACTGAAGCTTTATTT. It translates to CASSFTGGGTEALF. The entire variable domain, with the rest obtained from reference TRBV7-6 and TRBJ1-1, is as follows: GAGVSQSPRYKVTKRGQDVALRCDPISGHVSLYWYRQALGQGPEFLTYFNYEAQQDKSGLPNDRFSAERPEGSISTLTIQRTEQRDSAMYRCASSFTGGGTEALFGQGTRLTVV.

In regard to this clonotype: One end of the junction varies from germline; a read error may be responsible. The rearrangement uses TRBV2 and TRBJ2-7; TRBD1 matches at 9 bases. CDR1 SNHLY and CDR2 FYNNEI come from the germline V gene. The CDR3 contains 15 residues. In DNA, the CDR3 is TGTGCCAGCAGTGACTTTCGGGACAGGGTAGTCGAGCAGTCCTTC. Translating it yields CASSDFRDRVVEQSF.

This clonotype was detected many times. This chain joins TRBV2 and TRBJ1-6; D is unresolved. The CDR3 is 13 amino acids. V was shortened by 7 bases and J by 9 bases, with 13 bases between the two germline ends. CDR1 and CDR2 (germline): SNHLY, FYNNEI. The DNA for the CDR3 is TGTGCCAGCACGGGTATTCCGGGTTCACCCCTCCACTTT. Protein: CASTGIPGSPLHF.

This clonotype was seen at least ten times. The rearrangement joins TRBV7-9 to TRBJ1-2; TRBD1 matches at 8 bases. The V gene's germline CDR1 is SEHNR and CDR2 FQNEAQ (reference sequence). J gave up 7 bases and V 5 bases, and 15 bases lay outside the gene matches. CDR3 size: 16 residues. CDR3 in DNA: TGTGCCAGCAGCACGGACAGGGTAGCCGATGCTTCTGGCTACACCTTC. Residues: CASSTDRVADASGYTF.

This clonotype has only a few counts. The V gene is TRBV6-5, the J gene TRBJ2-3, with no clear D. This CDR3 has 17 residues. Germline loops: CDR1 MNHEY, CDR2 SVGAGI. V was clipped by 2 bases and J by 0 bases, with 15 bases between them. The CDR3 nucleotides are TGTGCCAGCAGTTACCCAAGCAGCGCCTCTAGCACAGATACGCAGTATTTT. This codes for CASSYPSSASSTDTQYF.

Notes on this clonotype: The CDR3 carries no conserved terminal phenylalanine or tryptophan, so it likely arises from a read error. Because the CDR3's place on the DNA is in doubt, the DNA is left out and the CDR3 is given as listed by TCRdb. V gene TRBV7-2 combines with J gene TRBJ1-2; whether TRBD1, the table's D call, matches the DNA was not checked. Germline V gene lookup returns CDR1 SGHTA and CDR2 FQGNSA. Both ends counted, the CDR3 spans 16 residues. CDR3 in amino acids: CASSPKDRDRVYGYPV.

At least ten counts were recorded for this clonotype. The chain links TRBV7-8 to TRBJ1-5, with 11 bases identical to TRBD1. V dropped 4 bases and J dropped 6; count of bases not matched to a gene: 5. Germline values: CDR1 SGHVS, CDR2 FQNEAQ. This CDR3 spans 15 amino acids. The CDR3 loop is CASSSRDRGGQPQHF. Written as DNA, the CDR3 is TGTGCCAGCAGCTCAAGGGACAGGGGGGGTCAGCCCCAGCATTTT.

This clonotype was counted once. Germline is not matched at one junction end, which may reflect a read error. CDR3 loop: CASSEGQGSPNNQPQPF. The CDR3 region has the DNA TGTGCCAGCAGTGAAGGACAGGGTTCCCCCAACAATCAGCCCCAGCCTTTT. The chain couples TRBV27 to TRBJ1-5; 8 bases line up with TRBD1. The CDR3 contains 17 residues. Germline CDR1 reads MNHEY; CDR2 reads SMNVEV (reference sequence).

Many counts were recorded for this clonotype. This chain uses TRBV4-3 with TRBJ2-5, with D possibly being TRBD1 (5 bases). Trimming took off 3 bases at V and 2 bases at J, with 13 bases between the two ends. CDR3 length: 15 amino acids. CDR1 and CDR2 from the germline V gene are LGHNA and YSLEER. The CDR3 sequence: CASSQSSGFQETQYF. DNA for the CDR3: TGCGCCAGCAGCCAGAGTTCAGGGTTTCAAGAGACCCAGTACTTC.

In its sample, this clonotype was seen a few times. J is TRBJ1-5 and V is TRBV28, with TRBD1 as a possible D gene (5 bases). V lost 3 bases, J lost 0 bases, and 9 bases lay in between. Germline loops: CDR1 MDHEN, CDR2 SYDVKM. The CDR3 is 15 amino acids. The CDR3 loop reads CASSFPGNSNQPQHF. CDR3 sequence (DNA): TGTGCCAGCAGTTTTCCAGGGAATAGCAATCAGCCCCAGCATTTT.